Listed below are T cell receptor beta chains from one sample, sequenced in a study of blood T cell repertoires in COVID-19. The repertoire was sequenced with immunoSEQ multiplex PCR; TCRdb's copy has only in-frame clones and lacks some. The sample includes approximately 350,000 clones, 89% seen only once; the top ten take under 4%. Sequenced material: peripheral blood. The origin of the receptors is a woman in her 30s with COVID-19, enrolled during active disease. Both conserved end residues are part of each CDR3. Fields, in order: D gene, V gene, J gene, clone size, CDR3 DNA, CDR3 protein. A D gene is named only where the DNA matches it firmly. The listing skips clone size in some rows; elsewhere it reads once, few, many or a size class.

d_call: NA; v_call: TRBV27; j_call: TRBJ2-1; clone_size: NA; cdr3_nt: TGTGCCAGCAGTTTATCGATAGGGGGCAATGAGCAGTTCTTC; cdr3_aa: CASSLSIGGNEQFF
d_call: NA; v_call: TRBV6-4; j_call: TRBJ1-2; clone_size: NA; cdr3_nt: TGTGCCAGCAGTGCGACGGGGGTTTTGGCCTATGGCTACACCTTC; cdr3_aa: CASSATGVLAYGYTF
d_call: TRBD2; v_call: TRBV2; j_call: TRBJ2-6; clone_size: NA; cdr3_nt: TGTGCCAGCAGTGAAATGGGAGGGGCTTTGGGGGCCAACGTCCTGACTTTC; cdr3_aa: CASSEMGGALGANVLTF
d_call: NA; v_call: TRBV5-6; j_call: TRBJ1-6; clone_size: NA; cdr3_nt: TGTGCCAGCAGAGTGGGGGGGGGAGATAATTCACCCCTCCACTTT; cdr3_aa: CASRVGGGDNSPLHF
d_call: TRBD1; v_call: TRBV7-2; j_call: TRBJ2-3; clone_size: NA; cdr3_nt: TGTGCCAGCAGTTTAACCCGGGACAGGGGCGATACGCAGTATTTT; cdr3_aa: CASSLTRDRGDTQYF
d_call: NA; v_call: TRBV4-3; j_call: TRBJ2-2; clone_size: NA; cdr3_nt: TGCGCCAGCAGCCACGGCGGAGACACCGGGGAGCTGTTTTTT; cdr3_aa: CASSHGGDTGELFF
d_call: TRBD1; v_call: TRBV14; j_call: TRBJ1-2; clone_size: NA; cdr3_nt: TGTGCCAGCAGCCAGGGGGACAGGGGGTACTATGGCTACACCTTC; cdr3_aa: CASSQGDRGYYGYTF
d_call: TRBD1; v_call: TRBV27; j_call: TRBJ2-7; clone_size: once; cdr3_nt: TGTGCCAGCAGTCCGGCGACAGGGGCTGTCTCCTACGAGCAGTACTTC; cdr3_aa: CASSPATGAVSYEQYF
d_call: NA; v_call: TRBV7-8; j_call: TRBJ1-1; clone_size: NA; cdr3_nt: TGTGCCAGCAGCTTAGTGGAGCCAGGGAACTGGGGTGAAGCTTTCTTT; cdr3_aa: CASSLVEPGNWGEAFF
d_call: TRBD1; v_call: TRBV18; j_call: TRBJ1-2; clone_size: NA; cdr3_nt: TGTGCCAGCTCGCCCGGGACAGGGGGCGCGGGTGGCTACACCTTC; cdr3_aa: CASSPGTGGAGGYTF
d_call: TRBD1; v_call: TRBV7-2; j_call: TRBJ1-1; clone_size: NA; cdr3_nt: TGTGCCAGCAGCTTTAGGGGAGGACAGGGATATGGTGAAGCTTTCTTT; cdr3_aa: CASSFRGGQGYGEAFF
d_call: TRBD1; v_call: TRBV2; j_call: TRBJ1-1; clone_size: NA; cdr3_nt: TGTGCCAGCGTAGGGACAGGGAACACTGAAGCTTTCTTT; cdr3_aa: CASVGTGNTEAFF
d_call: TRBD1; v_call: TRBV11-2; j_call: TRBJ2-2; clone_size: once; cdr3_nt: TGTGCCAGCAGCCCGAACAGGGGGCTGTTTCCCAGCGGGGAGCTGTTTTTT; cdr3_aa: CASSPNRGLFPSGELFF
d_call: NA; v_call: TRBV7-2; j_call: TRBJ1-1; clone_size: few; cdr3_nt: TGTGCCAGCAGCTTAATGGTTCGGGACACTGAAGCTTTCTTT; cdr3_aa: CASSLMVRDTEAFF
d_call: NA; v_call: TRBV24-1; j_call: TRBJ2-5; clone_size: once; cdr3_nt: TGTGCCACCAGTCCGGGGACATACCAAGAGACCCAGTACTTC; cdr3_aa: CATSPGTYQETQYF
d_call: NA; v_call: TRBV6-5; j_call: TRBJ1-5; clone_size: NA; cdr3_nt: TGTGCCAGCAGTTACCGGGGGGTGGGCTCCCAGCATTTT; cdr3_aa: CASSYRGVGSQHF
d_call: NA; v_call: TRBV9; j_call: TRBJ2-5; clone_size: NA; cdr3_nt: TGTGCCAGCAGCGTAGGCGGGCGAGAGACCCAGTACTTC; cdr3_aa: CASSVGGRETQYF
d_call: NA; v_call: TRBV13; j_call: TRBJ2-1; clone_size: once; cdr3_nt: TGTGCCAGCAGCTTAGAGGGTGGAGGGGTATGGAATGAGCAGTTCTTC; cdr3_aa: CASSLEGGGVWNEQFF
d_call: NA; v_call: TRBV4-3; j_call: TRBJ1-2; clone_size: NA; cdr3_nt: TGCGCCAGCAGCCAAGGGGTGGTGGCAGGTTATTACTATGGCTACACCTTC; cdr3_aa: CASSQGVVAGYYYGYTF
d_call: TRBD2; v_call: TRBV13; j_call: TRBJ2-3; clone_size: NA; cdr3_nt: TGTGCCAGCAGCCCGAGCGGGGCGCCCACAGATACGCAGTATTTT; cdr3_aa: CASSPSGAPTDTQYF
d_call: NA; v_call: TRBV5-1; j_call: TRBJ1-1; clone_size: NA; cdr3_nt: TGCGCCAGCAGCTTGGTTCTGCAGGGGCAGGGAAACACTGAAGCTTTCTTT; cdr3_aa: CASSLVLQGQGNTEAFF
d_call: TRBD1; v_call: TRBV29-1; j_call: TRBJ1-2; clone_size: NA; cdr3_nt: TGCAGCGTTGCGGACAGGTCCTATGGCTACACCTTC; cdr3_aa: CSVADRSYGYTF
d_call: NA; v_call: TRBV28; j_call: TRBJ2-7; clone_size: NA; cdr3_nt: TGTGCCACCGCCCACCGAGGTTTGACCTACGAGCAGTACTTC; cdr3_aa: CATAHRGLTYEQYF
d_call: NA; v_call: TRBV4-1; j_call: TRBJ2-1; clone_size: few; cdr3_nt: TGCGCCAGCAGCCAAGATTACTACAATGAGCAGTTCTTC; cdr3_aa: CASSQDYYNEQFF
d_call: NA; v_call: TRBV19; j_call: TRBJ2-5; clone_size: once; cdr3_nt: TGTGCCAGTAGCGTTCAGGGGAGCCAAGAGACCCAGTACTTC; cdr3_aa: CASSVQGSQETQYF
d_call: TRBD1; v_call: TRBV7-2; j_call: TRBJ1-1; clone_size: NA; cdr3_nt: TGTGCCAGCAGCCCGGGACAGGGGGGCCGAAGGACTGAAGCTTTCTTT; cdr3_aa: CASSPGQGGRRTEAFF
d_call: TRBD1; v_call: TRBV7-2; j_call: TRBJ2-4; clone_size: NA; cdr3_nt: TGTGCCAGCAGCTTCAGGACAGGATTAGCCAAAAACATTCAGTACTTC; cdr3_aa: CASSFRTGLAKNIQYF
d_call: TRBD1; v_call: TRBV3-1/TRBV3-2; j_call: TRBJ2-7; clone_size: NA; cdr3_nt: TGTGCCAGCAGCCAAGGGACAGGGGGCTACTACGAGCAGTACTTC; cdr3_aa: CASSQGTGGYYEQYF